The clone carrying this TCR beta chain was recorded a few times. The sample is drawn from a study of blood T cell repertoires in COVID-19. In the authors' workflow: Estimates of nucleated cell counts were drawn from the amplification of reference gene primers. Using immunoSEQ multiplex PCR, the repertoire was profiled, and TCRdb retains in-frame clones only, with some absent. Clonal size and the V and J genes are those of that table, whereas D and trimming came from the DNA. The sample shows some 200,000 clones, roughly 82% of them seen only once. Specimen: PBMCs or T cells enriched from blood (not recorded which). This TCR was recovered from a woman in her sixties with acute COVID-19.

This CDR3 reads CASSFQGGLGETQYF. CDR3 DNA sequence: TGTGCCAGCAGCTTCCAGGGGGGCCTGGGAGAGACCCAGTACTTC. The gene calls are TRBV7-2 and TRBJ2-5; TRBD1 is a possible D gene (7 bases). The germline V gene has CDR1 SGHTA and CDR2 FQGNSA. V was cut by 3 bases and J by 4 bases, with 15 bases left in between. This CDR3 is 15 amino acids long.